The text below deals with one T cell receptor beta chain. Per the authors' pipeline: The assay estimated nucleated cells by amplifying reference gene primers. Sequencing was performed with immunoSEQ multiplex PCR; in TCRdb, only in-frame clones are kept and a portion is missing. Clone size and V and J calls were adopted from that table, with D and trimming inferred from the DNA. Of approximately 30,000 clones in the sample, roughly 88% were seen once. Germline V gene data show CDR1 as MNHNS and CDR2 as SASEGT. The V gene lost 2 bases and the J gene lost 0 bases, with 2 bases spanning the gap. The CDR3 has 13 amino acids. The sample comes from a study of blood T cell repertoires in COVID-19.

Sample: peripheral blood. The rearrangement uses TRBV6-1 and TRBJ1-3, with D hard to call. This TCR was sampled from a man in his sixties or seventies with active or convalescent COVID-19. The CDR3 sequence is CASSEYSGNTIYF. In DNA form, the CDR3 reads TGTGCCAGCAGTGAATACTCTGGAAACACCATATATTTT.